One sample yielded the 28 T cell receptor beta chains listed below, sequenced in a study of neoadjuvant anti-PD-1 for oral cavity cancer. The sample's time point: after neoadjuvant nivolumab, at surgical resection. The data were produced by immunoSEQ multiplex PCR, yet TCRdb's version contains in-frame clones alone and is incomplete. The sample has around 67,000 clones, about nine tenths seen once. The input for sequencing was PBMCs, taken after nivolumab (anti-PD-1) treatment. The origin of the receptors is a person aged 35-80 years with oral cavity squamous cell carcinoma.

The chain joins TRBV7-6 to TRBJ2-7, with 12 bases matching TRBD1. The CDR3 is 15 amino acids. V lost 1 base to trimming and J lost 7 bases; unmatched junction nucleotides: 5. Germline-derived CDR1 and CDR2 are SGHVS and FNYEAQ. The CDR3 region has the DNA TGTGCCAGCAGCTTAGGGGGACAGGGGGCTGTGGAGCAGTACTTC. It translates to CASSLGGQGAVEQYF.

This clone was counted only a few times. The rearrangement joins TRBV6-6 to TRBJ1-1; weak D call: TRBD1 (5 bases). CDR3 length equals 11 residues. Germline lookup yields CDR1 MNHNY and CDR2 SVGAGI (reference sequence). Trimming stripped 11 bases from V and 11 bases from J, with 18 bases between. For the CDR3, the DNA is TGTGCCGCGGACACGTCGAGGGGTGCTTTCTTT. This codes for CAADTSRGAFF.

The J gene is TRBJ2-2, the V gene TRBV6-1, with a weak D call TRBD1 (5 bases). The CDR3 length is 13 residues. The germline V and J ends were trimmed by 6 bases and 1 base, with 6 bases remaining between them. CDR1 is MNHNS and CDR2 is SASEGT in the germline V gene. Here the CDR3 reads CASSRENTGELFF. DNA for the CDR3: TGTGCCAGCAGCAGGGAGAACACCGGGGAGCTGTTTTTT.

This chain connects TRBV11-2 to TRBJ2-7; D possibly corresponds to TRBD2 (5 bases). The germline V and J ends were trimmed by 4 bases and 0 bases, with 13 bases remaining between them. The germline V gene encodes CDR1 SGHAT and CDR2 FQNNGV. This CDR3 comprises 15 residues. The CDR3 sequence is CASSYGSDHSYEQYF. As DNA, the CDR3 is TGTGCCAGCAGCTACGGTAGCGATCACTCCTACGAGCAGTACTTC. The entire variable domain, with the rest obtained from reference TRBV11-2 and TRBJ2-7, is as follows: EAGVAQSPRYKIIEKRQSVAFWCNPISGHATLYWYQQILGQGPKLLIQFQNNGVVDDSQLPKDRFSAERLKGVDSTLKIQPAKLEDSAVYLCASSYGSDHSYEQYFGPGTRLTVT.

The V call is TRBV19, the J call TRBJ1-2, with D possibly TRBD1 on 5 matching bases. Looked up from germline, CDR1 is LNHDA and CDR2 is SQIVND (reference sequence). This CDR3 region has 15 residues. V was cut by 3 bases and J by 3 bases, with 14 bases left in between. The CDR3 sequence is CASSIGQGGYYGYTF. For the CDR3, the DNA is TGTGCCAGTAGTATCGGGCAGGGCGGGTACTATGGCTACACCTTC. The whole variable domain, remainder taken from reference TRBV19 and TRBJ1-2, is DGGITQSPKYLFRKEGQNVTLSCEQNLNHDAMYWYRQDPGQGLRLIYYSQIVNDFQKGDIAEGYSVSREKKESFPLTVTSAQKNPTAFYLCASSIGQGGYYGYTFGSGTRLTVV.

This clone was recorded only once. CDR3 in DNA: TGTGCCAGCAGCTTGGAGAGCACAGATACGCAGTATTTT. Translation: CASSLESTDTQYF. The chain has TRBV5-5 and TRBJ2-3; D gene ambiguous. V was pared by 0 bases and J by 0 bases, with 2 bases between. CDR3 size: 13 residues. Germline V gene sequence: CDR1 SGHKS, CDR2 YYEKEE (reference sequence).

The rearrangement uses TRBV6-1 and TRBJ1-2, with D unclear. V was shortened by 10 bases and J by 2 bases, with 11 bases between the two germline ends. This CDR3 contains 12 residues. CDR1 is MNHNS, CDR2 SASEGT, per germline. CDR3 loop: CATPKQNYGYTF. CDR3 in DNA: TGTGCCACCCCGAAGCAGAACTATGGCTACACCTTC.

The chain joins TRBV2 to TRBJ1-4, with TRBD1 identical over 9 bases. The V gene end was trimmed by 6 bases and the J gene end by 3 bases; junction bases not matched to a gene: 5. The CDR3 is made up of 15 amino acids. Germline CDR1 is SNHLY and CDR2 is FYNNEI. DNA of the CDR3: TGTGCCAGCAGGGGGGGACAGGGTTCTAATGAAAAACTGTTTTTT. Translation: CASRGGQGSNEKLFF.

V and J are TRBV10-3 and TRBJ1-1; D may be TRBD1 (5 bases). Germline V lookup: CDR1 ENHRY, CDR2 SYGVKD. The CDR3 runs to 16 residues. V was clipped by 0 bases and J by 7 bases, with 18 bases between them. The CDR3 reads CAISESGRGRGFEAFF. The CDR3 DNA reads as TGTGCCATCAGTGAGTCGGGGCGGGGAAGGGGATTTGAAGCTTTCTTT.

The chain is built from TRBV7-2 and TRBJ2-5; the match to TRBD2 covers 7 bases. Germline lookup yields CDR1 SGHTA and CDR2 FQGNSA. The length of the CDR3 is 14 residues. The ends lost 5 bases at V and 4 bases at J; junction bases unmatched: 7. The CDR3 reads CASSPGGSRETQYF. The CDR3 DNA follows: TGTGCCAGCAGCCCGGGGGGAAGCAGAGAGACCCAGTACTTC.

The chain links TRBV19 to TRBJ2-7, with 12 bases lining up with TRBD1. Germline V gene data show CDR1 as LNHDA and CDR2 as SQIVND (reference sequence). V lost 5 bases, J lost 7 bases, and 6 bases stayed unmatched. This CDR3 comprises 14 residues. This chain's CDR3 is CASSWDRGRGEQYF. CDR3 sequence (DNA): TGTGCCAGTAGTTGGGACAGGGGGCGCGGGGAGCAGTACTTC.

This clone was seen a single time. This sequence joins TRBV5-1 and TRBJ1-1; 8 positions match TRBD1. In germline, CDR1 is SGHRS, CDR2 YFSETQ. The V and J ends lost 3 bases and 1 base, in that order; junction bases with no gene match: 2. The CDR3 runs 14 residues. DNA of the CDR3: TGCGCCAGCAGCTCGGACAGGGCGAACACTGAAGCTTTCTTT. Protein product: CASSSDRANTEAFF. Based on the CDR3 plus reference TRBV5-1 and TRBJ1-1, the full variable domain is KAGVTQTPRYLIKTRGQQVTLSCSPISGHRSVSWYQQTPGQGLQFLFEYFSETQRNKGNFPGRFSGRQFSNSRSEMNVSTLELGDSALYLCASSSDRANTEAFFGQGTRLTVV.

CDR3 DNA: TGTGCTGCTATTGGAAGTGCTTATGGCTACACCTTC. It specifies CAAIGSAYGYTF. This rearrangement joins TRBV10-3 to TRBJ1-2; D remains unclear. Per the germline V gene, CDR1 is ENHRY and CDR2 is SYGVKD. The CDR3 is 12 residues long.

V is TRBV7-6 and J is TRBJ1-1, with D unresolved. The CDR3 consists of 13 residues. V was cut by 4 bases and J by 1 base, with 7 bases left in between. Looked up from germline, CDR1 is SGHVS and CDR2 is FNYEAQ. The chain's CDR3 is CASSSQQNTEAFF. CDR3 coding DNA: TGTGCCAGCAGCTCACAACAGAACACTGAAGCTTTCTTT.

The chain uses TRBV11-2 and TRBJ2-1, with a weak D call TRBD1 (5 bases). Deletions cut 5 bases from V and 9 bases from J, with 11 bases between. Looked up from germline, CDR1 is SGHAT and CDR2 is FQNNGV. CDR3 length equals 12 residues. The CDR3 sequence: CASSQQVGEQFF. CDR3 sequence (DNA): TGTGCCAGCAGCCAACAGGTAGGTGAGCAGTTCTTC.

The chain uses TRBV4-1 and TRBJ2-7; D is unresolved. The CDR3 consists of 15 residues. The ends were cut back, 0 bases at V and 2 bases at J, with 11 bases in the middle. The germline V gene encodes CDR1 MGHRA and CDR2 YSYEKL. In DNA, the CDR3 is TGCGCCAGCAGCCAAGAGTGGCGCACAACCTACGAGCAGTACTTC. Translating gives CASSQEWRTTYEQYF.

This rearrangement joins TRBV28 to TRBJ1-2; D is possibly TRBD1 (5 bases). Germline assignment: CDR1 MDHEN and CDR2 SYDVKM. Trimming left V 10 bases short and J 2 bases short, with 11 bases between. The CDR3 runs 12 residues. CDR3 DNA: TGTGCCATCTCCTGGGACAACTATGGCTACACCTTC. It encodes CAISWDNYGYTF.

CDR3 loop: CASSQGPQTYGYTF. The DNA of the CDR3 is TGCGCCAGCAGCCAAGGTCCACAGACCTATGGCTACACCTTC. The chain employs TRBV4-1 and TRBJ1-2; no clear D. V was pared by 1 base and J by 4 bases, with 10 bases between. CDR1 is MGHRA, CDR2 YSYEKL, per germline. The CDR3 totals 14 residues.

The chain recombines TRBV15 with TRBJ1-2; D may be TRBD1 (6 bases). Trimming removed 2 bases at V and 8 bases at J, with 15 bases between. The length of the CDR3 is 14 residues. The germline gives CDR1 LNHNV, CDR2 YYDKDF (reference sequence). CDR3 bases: TGTGCCACCAGCAGACCAGGGGCAGGGAGAGGCTACACCTTC. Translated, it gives CATSRPGAGRGYTF.

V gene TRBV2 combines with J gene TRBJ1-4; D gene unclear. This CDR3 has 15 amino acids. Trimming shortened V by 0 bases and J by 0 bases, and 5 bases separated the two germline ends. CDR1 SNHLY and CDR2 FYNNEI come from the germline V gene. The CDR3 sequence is CASSEARTTNEKLFF. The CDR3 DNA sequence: TGTGCCAGCAGTGAAGCGAGAACAACTAATGAAAAACTGTTTTTT.

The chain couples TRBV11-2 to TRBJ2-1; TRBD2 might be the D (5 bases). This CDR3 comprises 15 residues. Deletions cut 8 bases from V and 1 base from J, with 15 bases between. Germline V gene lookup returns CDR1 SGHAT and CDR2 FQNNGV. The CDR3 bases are TGTGCCAGCCTGGGTAGCGCCCATTCCTACAATGAGCAGTTCTTC. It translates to CASLGSAHSYNEQFF.

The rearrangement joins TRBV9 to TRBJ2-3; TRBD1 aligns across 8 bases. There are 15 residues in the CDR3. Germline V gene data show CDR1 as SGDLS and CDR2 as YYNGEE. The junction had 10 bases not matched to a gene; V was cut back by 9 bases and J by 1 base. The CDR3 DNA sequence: TGTGCCAAACCCGAGGGACAGGCTTGCACAGATACGCAGTATTTT. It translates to CAKPEGQACTDTQYF.

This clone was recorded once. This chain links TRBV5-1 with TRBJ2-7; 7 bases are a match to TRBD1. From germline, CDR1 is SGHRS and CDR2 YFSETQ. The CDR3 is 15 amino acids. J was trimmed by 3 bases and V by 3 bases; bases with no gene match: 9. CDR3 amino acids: CASSWVRQGHYEQYF. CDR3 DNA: TGCGCCAGCAGCTGGGTACGACAGGGACACTACGAGCAGTACTTC.

CDR3 sequence: CAWIPGTVNTEAFF. The CDR3 DNA reads TGTGCCTGGATCCCCGGGACAGTGAACACTGAAGCTTTCTTT. The rearrangement uses TRBV30 and TRBJ1-1; 7 bases line up with TRBD1. The V segment lost 4 bases and the J segment 0 bases; nucleotides outside the gene matches: 5. This CDR3 is built from 14 residues. Germline assignment: CDR1 GTSNPN and CDR2 SVGIG (reference sequence).

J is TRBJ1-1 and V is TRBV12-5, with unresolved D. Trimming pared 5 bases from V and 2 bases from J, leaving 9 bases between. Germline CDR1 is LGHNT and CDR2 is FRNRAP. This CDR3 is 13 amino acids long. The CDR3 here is CASGPSYNTEAFF. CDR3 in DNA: TGTGCTAGTGGTCCCTCTTATAACACTGAAGCTTTCTTT.

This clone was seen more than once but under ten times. This CDR3 reads CASSNTDTSYGYTF. CDR3 coding DNA: TGTGCCAGCAGCAATACAGACACCTCGTATGGCTACACCTTC. The rearrangement uses TRBV21-1 and TRBJ1-2; TRBD1, as called in the table, went unchecked against the DNA. TRBV21-1 has pseudogene status. This CDR3 spans 14 amino acids.

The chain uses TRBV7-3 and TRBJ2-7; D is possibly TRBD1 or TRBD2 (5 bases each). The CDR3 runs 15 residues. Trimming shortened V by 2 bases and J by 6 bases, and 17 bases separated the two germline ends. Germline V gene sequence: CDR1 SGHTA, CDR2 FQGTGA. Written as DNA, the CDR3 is TGTGCCAGCAGCTTAGACCCGTACATCGGGGCCGAGCAGTACTTC. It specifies CASSLDPYIGAEQYF.

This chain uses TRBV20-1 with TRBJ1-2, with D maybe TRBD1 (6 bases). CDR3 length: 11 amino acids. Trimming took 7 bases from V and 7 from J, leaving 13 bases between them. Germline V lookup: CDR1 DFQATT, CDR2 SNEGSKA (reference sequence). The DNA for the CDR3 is TGCAGTGTCGGGGGGGGCGTTGGCTACACCTTC. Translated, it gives CSVGGGVGYTF.